The present T cell receptor (beta chain) was sequenced within a study of T cells after posttransplantation cyclophosphamide. Study findings and constraints: Donor-recipient repertoire similarity was low at 1-2 months, rising over year one. Blood and skin or GI T cell repertoires showed limited TRB overlap. Recipient CMV seropositivity and CMV reactivation strongly tracked TRB clonality.

Only in-frame clones appear in the TCRdb table, and some are missing; sequencing was by immunoSEQ multiplex PCR. Here the sample spans about 18,000 clones, less than 85% being singletons. This CDR3 comprises 14 residues. Germline assignment: CDR1 SGHRS and CDR2 YFSETQ. V shed 6 bases and J 5 bases; nucleotides not matched to a gene: 7. This clone was counted only a few times. The antigen remains undetermined. The related graft donor's blood sample was taken on the day of bone marrow donation. The sequence came from a man between 25 and 39 years old in good health and a related stem cell transplant donor. This chain joins TRBV5-1 and TRBJ2-2; 7 bases match TRBD1. The sequenced sample was memory CD4+ T cells sorted from blood. CDR3 residues: CASNQDRVTGELFF. The CDR3 DNA is TGCGCCAGCAACCAAGACAGGGTAACCGGGGAGCTGTTTTTT.